Listed here are 10 T cell receptor beta chains from one sample, sequenced in a study of blood T cell repertoires in COVID-19. The assay was immunoSEQ multiplex PCR, and TCRdb's table has in-frame clones only and misses some. The sample gives 200,000 to 250,000 clones, about 88% of which show up once; 1.5% to 2% is in the top ten. Sequencing was performed on peripheral blood. Receptor source: a man aged 70 or older with acute or convalescent COVID-19.

The gene calls are TRBV10-3 and TRBJ2-1; 8 bases are shared with TRBD1. Germline-derived CDR1 and CDR2 are ENHRY and SYGVKD. The CDR3 covers 18 residues. Losses at the gene ends were 0 bases for V and 4 bases for J; bases not matched to a gene: 11. Written as DNA, the CDR3 is TGTGCCATCAGTGAGTCGGACCTGGGGGACAGGCTGTACAATGAGCAGTTCTTC. Amino acid sequence: CAISESDLGDRLYNEQFF.

This clone turned up a few times. This sequence joins TRBV5-6 and TRBJ2-7, with a tentative D call TRBD2 (5 bases). Per the germline V gene, CDR1 is SGHDT and CDR2 is YYEEEE. The V end lost 7 bases, the J end lost 0 bases, and 17 bases lay between the germline ends. This CDR3 is 15 amino acids long. The CDR3 here is CASSSLPRGSYEQYF. The CDR3 DNA is TGTGCCAGCTCCTCTCTCCCCCGGGGCTCCTACGAGCAGTACTTC.

The V and J genes are TRBV5-1 and TRBJ2-6; tentative D call: TRBD2 (5 bases). V was cut by 3 bases and J by 2 bases, with 9 bases left in between. The CDR3 length is 15 residues. Germline CDR1 SGHRS, CDR2 YFSETQ. DNA of the CDR3: TGCGCCAGCAGCTCGGGATTTACTGGGGCCAACGTCCTGACTTTC. Protein: CASSSGFTGANVLTF.

The chain is built from TRBV28 and TRBJ2-7; D gene uncertain. Per germline, CDR1 MDHEN and CDR2 SYDVKM. The CDR3 runs 12 residues. V lost 4 bases and J 4 bases, leaving 8 bases between the germline ends. The CDR3 DNA sequence: TGTGCCAGCAGTTCTATACCTTACGAGCAGTACTTC. Residues: CASSSIPYEQYF.

The chain couples TRBV20-1 to TRBJ1-4; a possible D gene is TRBD1 (5 bases). Trimming took off 6 bases at V and 10 bases at J, with 18 bases between the two ends. From germline, CDR1 is DFQATT and CDR2 SNEGSKA (reference sequence). The CDR3 runs 13 residues. The CDR3 region has the DNA TGCAGTGCCAGTATTAAGCAGGGAGGAAAACTGTTTTTT. It translates to CSASIKQGGKLFF.

The chain recombines TRBV7-9 with TRBJ2-7, with TRBD2 matching 9 bases. This CDR3 is 16 amino acids long. J was trimmed by 0 bases and V by 0 bases; bases with no gene match: 3. Germline V lookup: CDR1 SEHNR, CDR2 FQNEAQ (reference sequence). Here the CDR3 DNA reads TGTGCCAGCAGCTTAGCGGGCGGGAGGGTCTCCTACGAGCAGTACTTC. Its translation is CASSLAGGRVSYEQYF.

V gene TRBV7-2 combines with J gene TRBJ1-5; 7 nucleotides agree with TRBD1. V lost 6 bases and J lost 3; bases outside the gene matches: 2. The germline CDR1 and CDR2 sequences are SGHTA and FQGNSA. The CDR3 is 13 amino acids. In DNA, the CDR3 is TGTGCCAGCAGTGGACAGGTCAATCAGCCCCAGCATTTT. Translation: CASSGQVNQPQHF.

The V gene is TRBV29-1, the J gene TRBJ2-7, with 8 bases aligning to TRBD1. Germline CDR1 SQVTM, CDR2 ANQGSEA. The length of the CDR3 is 14 residues. V shed 4 bases and J 3 bases; nucleotides not matched to a gene: 8. CDR3 nucleotides: TGCAGCGTTGGAAGGACAGGGACCAACTACGAGCAGTACTTC. Its translation: CSVGRTGTNYEQYF.

The chain employs TRBV16 and TRBJ2-1, with TRBD1 identical over 8 bases. This CDR3 is 15 amino acids long. V lost 4 bases, J lost 9 bases, and 11 bases stayed unmatched. Germline V gene lookup returns CDR1 KGHSY and CDR2 FQNENV. This CDR3 reads CASSRTWMTGVEQFF. The CDR3 DNA is TGTGCCAGCAGCCGCACATGGATGACAGGGGTTGAGCAGTTCTTC. Filled out from reference TRBV16 and TRBJ2-1, the complete variable domain reads GEEVAQTPKHLVRGEGQKAKLYCAPIKGHSYVFWYQQVLKNEFKFLISFQNENVFDETGMPKERFSAKCLPNSPCSLEIQATKLEDSAVYFCASSRTWMTGVEQFFGPGTRLTVL.

This chain links TRBV15 with TRBJ2-5; 9 bases fit TRBD1. V shed 8 bases and J 3 bases; nucleotides not matched to a gene: 10. Germline CDR1 is LNHNV and CDR2 is YYDKDF (reference sequence). CDR3 length: 15 amino acids. The CDR3 here is CATGTGTGIEETQYF. The CDR3 nucleotides are TGTGCCACCGGAACCGGGACAGGGATCGAAGAGACCCAGTACTTC. The entire variable domain, with the rest obtained from reference TRBV15 and TRBJ2-5, is as follows: DAMVIQNPRYQVTQFGKPVTLSCSQTLNHNVMYWYQQKSSQAPKLLFHYYDKDFNNEADTPDNFQSRRPNTSFCFLDIRSPGLGDTAMYLCATGTGTGIEETQYFGPGTRLLVL.